The clone carrying this T cell receptor beta chain was recorded a few times. Its antigen is not known. Other nucleotide sequences in the sample specify the same CDR3. The record originates from a study of cytomegalovirus exposure and HLA in healthy donors. 60 Vbeta and 13 Jbeta primers were used in PCR. Profiling relied on immunoSEQ multiplex PCR, and the TCRdb table lists in-frame clones only, not all of them. The data hold 140,000 to 150,000 clones, with 60% to 85% observed a single time. With 2 bases clipped from V and 4 bases from J, the junction kept 6 bases outside the gene matches. Germline loops: CDR1 SEHNR, CDR2 FQNEAQ (reference sequence). The CDR3 is 16 residues long. Study findings and constraints: In a later analysis, at a false discovery rate of 0.05, 15,000 to 20,000 TCR beta sequences matched HLA alleles. A highly shared variant cluster was judged a likely technical artifact.

Sequenced input: PBMCs. The receptor's source is a woman aged 40-49 years in good health and CMV-seropositive. The chain couples TRBV7-9 to TRBJ2-3, with 10 bases lining up with TRBD2. The CDR3 nucleotides read TGTGCCAGCAGCTTATCTAGCGGGGGTGGCGCAGATACGCAGTATTTT. Translating gives CASSLSSGGGADTQYF.